This T cell receptor beta chain comes out of a study of blood T cell repertoires in COVID-19. Generated by immunoSEQ multiplex PCR, the TCRdb table keeps only in-frame clones and is missing some. The data contain some 100,000 clones, around 84% of them singletons. The sample holds a few counts of this clone. V lost 0 bases, J lost 4 bases, and 6 bases stayed unmatched. The length of the CDR3 is 15 residues. Germline V gives CDR1 SGHRS, CDR2 YFSETQ. This TCR was recovered from a woman of 80 years or more with active or convalescent COVID-19. Sequenced: peripheral blood. This sequence joins TRBV5-1 and TRBJ2-7, with 8 bases identical to TRBD1. CDR3 DNA: TGCGCCAGCAGCTTGGCTGGACAGGGTGGTTACGAGCAGTACTTC. As protein: CASSLAGQGGYEQYF.